The rows below give T cell receptor beta chains drawn from one sample of a study of blood T cells in healthy people across ages. TCRdb processed the 5' RACE reads anew with MiXCR; each CDR3 protein has one entry. The repertoire holds hundreds of thousands of distinct CDR3 sequences, with approximately 50% as singletons. The sample was blood. The receptor source for this set is a man between 60 and 75 years old in good health. The CDR3 runs from the conserved cysteine through the conserved F or W. The order of the fields is J gene, V gene, D gene, clone size, CDR3 protein, CDR3 DNA. D genes are given only for firm matches. A row's size may be missing; if present it is once, few, many or a size class.

J: TRBJ2-6
V: TRBV29-1
D: NA
size: NA
CDR3: CSGKFSGTNVLTF
DNA: TGCAGTGGGAAATTCTCTGGGACCAACGTCCTGACTTTC

J: TRBJ2-7
V: TRBV20-1
D: NA
size: NA
CDR3: CSARDLRNEQYF
DNA: TGCAGTGCTAGAGATTTGAGGAACGAGCAGTACTTC

J: TRBJ2-5
V: TRBV20-1
D: NA
size: NA
CDR3: CSGKNGRETQYF
DNA: TGCAGTGGGAAAAACGGTCGGGAGACCCAGTACTTC

J: TRBJ1-2
V: TRBV2
D: TRBD1
size: NA
CDR3: CASRGVDRGTYGYTF
DNA: TGTGCCAGCAGAGGAGTGGACAGGGGGACCTATGGCTACACCTTC

J: TRBJ2-1
V: TRBV5-1
D: NA
size: NA
CDR3: CASSLVGALGNEQFF
DNA: TGCGCCAGCAGCTTGGTAGGGGCGCTGGGTAATGAGCAGTTCTTC

J: TRBJ2-5
V: TRBV7-9
D: NA
size: NA
CDR3: CASSSPSGPETQYF
DNA: TGTGCCAGCAGCTCCCCGTCGGGCCCAGAGACCCAGTACTTC

J: TRBJ2-7
V: TRBV6-1
D: NA
size: NA
CDR3: CASRGPAYEQYF
DNA: TGTGCCAGCAGGGGTCCGGCCTACGAGCAGTACTTC

J: TRBJ2-1
V: TRBV7-8
D: TRBD1
size: NA
CDR3: CASSSDRVSYNEQFF
DNA: TGTGCCAGCAGCTCCGACAGGGTGTCCTACAATGAGCAGTTCTTC

J: TRBJ1-1
V: TRBV11-2
D: NA
size: NA
CDR3: CASSLEGRMNTEAFF
DNA: TGTGCCAGCAGCTTAGAGGGACGGATGAACACTGAAGCTTTCTTT

J: TRBJ2-7
V: TRBV5-1
D: TRBD1
size: few
CDR3: CASSFTQGAYNEQYF
DNA: TGCGCCAGCAGCTTTACCCAGGGGGCTTACAATGAGCAGTACTTC

J: TRBJ2-5
V: TRBV12-3/TRBV12-4
D: NA
size: NA
CDR3: CASSSRQGLQETQYF
DNA: TGTGCCAGCAGTTCTCGACAGGGACTGCAAGAGACCCAGTACTTC

J: TRBJ2-7
V: TRBV7-9
D: TRBD1
size: NA
CDR3: CASSLQGASYEQYF
DNA: TGTGCCAGCAGCTTACAGGGGGCTTCCTACGAGCAGTACTTC

J: TRBJ2-5
V: TRBV7-2
D: TRBD2
size: NA
CDR3: CASSFGRGQNEQYF
DNA: TGTGCCAGCAGCTTCGGGAGGGGCCAGAATGAGCAGTACTTC

J: TRBJ2-1
V: TRBV7-2
D: TRBD2
size: NA
CDR3: CASSSTRLAGPGLDEQFF
DNA: TGTGCCAGCAGCTCCACCCGACTAGCGGGCCCGGGGTTGGATGAGCAGTTCTTC

J: TRBJ2-7
V: TRBV9
D: TRBD2
size: few
CDR3: CASSVGLAGAYEQYF
DNA: TGTGCCAGCAGCGTGGGACTAGCGGGGGCCTACGAGCAGTACTTC

J: TRBJ2-7
V: TRBV5-1
D: NA
size: NA
CDR3: CASSLYADISYEQYF
DNA: TGCGCCAGCAGCTTGTATGCAGACATATCCTACGAGCAGTACTTC

J: TRBJ2-2
V: TRBV10-1
D: TRBD2
size: once
CDR3: CASSGTAGLRSGELFF
DNA: TGCGCCAGCAGCGGGACCGCGGGACTAAGATCCGGGGAGCTGTTTTTT

J: TRBJ2-2
V: TRBV10-3
D: TRBD1
size: NA
CDR3: CAISPGQGSTGELFF
DNA: TGTGCCATCAGTCCGGGACAGGGAAGCACCGGGGAGCTGTTTTTT

J: TRBJ1-2
V: TRBV5-1
D: NA
size: few
CDR3: CASSLLDPNYGYTF
DNA: TGCGCCAGCAGCTTGCTAGATCCGAACTATGGCTACACCTTC

J: TRBJ2-1
V: TRBV19
D: TRBD2
size: NA
CDR3: CAGMAVAGGHNEQFF
DNA: TGTGCCGGTATGGCCGTAGCGGGGGGCCACAATGAGCAGTTCTTC

J: TRBJ2-1
V: TRBV12-3/TRBV12-4
D: TRBD1
size: NA
CDR3: CASRRTGPYNEQFF
DNA: TGTGCCAGCAGGCGGACAGGGCCCTACAATGAGCAGTTCTTC

J: TRBJ2-3
V: TRBV4-1
D: NA
size: NA
CDR3: CASSQDWGFRVPHDDTQYF
DNA: TGCGCCAGCAGCCAAGATTGGGGCTTTCGGGTCCCTCATGACGATACGCAGTATTTT

J: TRBJ2-1
V: TRBV10-3
D: NA
size: NA
CDR3: CAISRGHQGYNEQFF
DNA: TGTGCCATCAGCCGGGGGCATCAGGGGTACAATGAGCAGTTCTTC

J: TRBJ2-5
V: TRBV5-1
D: NA
size: NA
CDR3: CASSFQTTQETQYF
DNA: TGCGCCAGCAGCTTCCAGACTACCCAAGAGACCCAGTACTTC

J: TRBJ2-5
V: TRBV18
D: TRBD1
size: few
CDR3: CASSPSTGGQETQYF
DNA: TGTGCCAGCTCACCGAGCACAGGGGGGCAAGAGACCCAGTACTTC

J: TRBJ1-1
V: TRBV6-6
D: NA
size: NA
CDR3: CASIEPGGLDTEAFF
DNA: TGTGCCAGCATCGAACCGGGGGGGCTAGACACTGAAGCTTTCTTT

J: TRBJ1-6
V: TRBV14
D: NA
size: few
CDR3: CASSQELRTLHF
DNA: TGTGCCAGCAGCCAAGAATTGAGGACCCTCCACTTT

J: TRBJ2-5
V: TRBV20-1
D: TRBD2
size: NA
CDR3: CSAATSGSWEQYF
DNA: TGCAGTGCCGCTACTAGCGGGAGCTGGGAGCAGTACTTC

J: TRBJ2-1
V: TRBV6-5
D: TRBD2
size: NA
CDR3: CASSPSSGGAHNEQFF
DNA: TGTGCCAGCAGTCCTTCAAGCGGGGGGGCCCACAATGAGCAGTTCTTC

J: TRBJ2-3
V: TRBV11-3
D: NA
size: NA
CDR3: CASSLGPSDTQYF
DNA: TGTGCCAGCAGCTTAGGGCCCTCAGATACGCAGTATTTT

J: TRBJ2-1
V: TRBV6-1
D: NA
size: NA
CDR3: CASSQTLAYEQFF
DNA: TGTGCCAGCAGTCAAACTCTAGCGTATGAGCAGTTCTTC

J: TRBJ2-3
V: TRBV27
D: NA
size: NA
CDR3: CASSPQGADTQYF
DNA: TGTGCCAGCAGTCCCCAGGGCGCAGATACGCAGTATTTT

J: TRBJ2-5
V: TRBV5-1
D: NA
size: few
CDR3: CASSLDFHPTQETQYF
DNA: TGCGCCAGCAGCTTGGACTTTCACCCAACCCAAGAGACCCAGTACTTC

J: TRBJ1-1
V: TRBV20-1
D: NA
size: NA
CDR3: CSAIRNEAEAFF
DNA: TGCAGTGCCATTAGGAACGAGGCTGAAGCTTTCTTT

J: TRBJ1-6
V: TRBV3-1
D: NA
size: NA
CDR3: CASSRNENSPLHF
DNA: TGTGCCAGCAGCCGCAACGAGAATTCACCCCTCCACTTT

J: TRBJ2-5
V: TRBV7-2
D: NA
size: few
CDR3: CASSLDGNQETQYF
DNA: TGTGCCAGCAGCTTAGATGGGAACCAAGAGACCCAGTACTTC

J: TRBJ2-5
V: TRBV25-1
D: NA
size: NA
CDR3: CASSNYGGPTQETQYF
DNA: TGTGCCAGCAGTAATTACGGGGGGCCGACCCAAGAGACCCAGTACTTC

J: TRBJ2-5
V: TRBV28
D: NA
size: NA
CDR3: CASSADRWGRSRQETQYF
DNA: TGTGCCAGCAGTGCAGACAGATGGGGACGATCCCGTCAAGAGACCCAGTACTTC

J: TRBJ2-7
V: TRBV7-2
D: TRBD1
size: NA
CDR3: CASSLDRYYEQYF
DNA: TGTGCCAGCAGCCTGGACAGGTACTACGAGCAGTACTTC

J: TRBJ2-3
V: TRBV9
D: NA
size: NA
CDR3: CASSASAAGSSTDTQYF
DNA: TGTGCCAGCAGCGCATCAGCGGCAGGGTCTAGCACAGATACGCAGTATTTT

J: TRBJ2-1
V: TRBV27
D: NA
size: NA
CDR3: CASSLGVPKPQSLFF
DNA: TGTGCCAGCAGTTTAGGGGTACCGAAACCCCAATCACTGTTCTTC

J: TRBJ2-5
V: TRBV12-3/TRBV12-4
D: NA
size: NA
CDR3: CASSPPGRQETQYF
DNA: TGTGCCAGCAGTCCCCCAGGCAGGCAAGAGACCCAGTACTTC

J: TRBJ2-5
V: TRBV7-2
D: NA
size: few
CDR3: CASSPQTAGQETQYF
DNA: TGTGCCAGCAGCCCCCAGACGGCCGGACAAGAGACCCAGTACTTC

J: TRBJ1-1
V: TRBV4-1
D: NA
size: NA
CDR3: CASSDNYRVNTEAFF
DNA: TGCGCCAGCAGCGACAACTACAGAGTGAACACTGAAGCTTTCTTT

J: TRBJ2-3
V: TRBV12-3/TRBV12-4
D: NA
size: NA
CDR3: CASIPDSDTQYF
DNA: TGTGCCAGCATCCCGGACTCTGATACGCAGTATTTT

J: TRBJ2-5
V: TRBV5-6
D: NA
size: NA
CDR3: CASSSGTQETQYF
DNA: TGTGCCAGCAGTTCCGGGACCCAAGAGACCCAGTACTTC

J: TRBJ2-3
V: TRBV6-5
D: NA
size: NA
CDR3: CASSYSIGTDTQYF
DNA: TGTGCCAGCAGTTACTCGATAGGCACAGATACGCAGTATTTT

J: TRBJ2-7
V: TRBV11-2
D: NA
size: NA
CDR3: CASSSTKSYEQYF
DNA: TGTGCCAGCAGCTCGACTAAGTCCTACGAGCAGTACTTC

J: TRBJ2-5
V: TRBV3-1
D: NA
size: NA
CDR3: CASSQNLGQETQYF
DNA: TGTGCCAGCAGCCAAAATCTAGGACAAGAGACCCAGTACTTC

J: TRBJ2-7
V: TRBV4-2
D: TRBD2
size: NA
CDR3: CASSPGLPATYEQYF
DNA: TGTGCCAGCAGCCCGGGACTACCCGCTACCTACGAGCAGTACTTC